The TCR beta chain described here comes from a study of T cell repertoires in cytomegalovirus infection. Comments on this clonotype: Its antigen is undetermined.

The V gene end was trimmed by 7 bases and the J gene end by 7 bases; junction bases not matched to a gene: 11. CDR3 size: 15 residues. Germline V lookup: CDR1 LNHDA, CDR2 SQIVND (reference sequence). TCRdb reanalysed the reads using MiXCR and keeps one entry per CDR3 protein. The sample has fewer than 850,000 distinct CDR3 sequences, about 27% seen once. The sequence derives from a human donor in good health (CMV status not recorded). Some clones in this sample may be carry-over from other donors' samples. The sample in question was cultured CD8+ T cells from PBMCs, obtained from culture after CMV antigen stimulation. The chain uses TRBV19 and TRBJ2-1; 9 bases map to TRBD1. The CDR3 nucleotides read TGTGCCAGTAATACTCCCGGGACAGGGAAGAATGAGCAGTTCTTC. Translation gives CASNTPGTGKNEQFF.